The next 18 T cell receptor beta chains were all read from a single sample in a study of T cell responses to AZD1222 COVID-19 vaccine. Measured with immunoSEQ multiplex PCR; TCRdb has only the in-frame clones, and not every one. The repertoire holds 95,000 to 150,000 clones, with more than 85% as singletons. The sample in question was peripheral blood, obtained on day 0 of AZD1222 vaccination. These receptors came from an adult in good health.

The chain joins TRBV7-6 to TRBJ2-1; D gene uncertain. Germline assignment: CDR1 SGHVS and CDR2 FNYEAQ. V lost 2 bases to trimming and J lost 9 bases, with 8 bases between them. The CDR3 is 12 amino acids. The CDR3 loop is CASSLSKGEQFF. CDR3 DNA sequence: TGTGCCAGCAGCTTATCGAAGGGTGAGCAGTTCTTC.

The chain joins TRBV6-1 to TRBJ2-7; tentatively, D is TRBD1 (6 bases). CDR1 MNHNS and CDR2 SASEGT come from the germline V gene. Trimming took off 0 bases at V and 3 bases at J, with 12 bases between the two ends. The CDR3 consists of 15 residues. The CDR3 DNA sequence: TGTGCCAGCAGTGAAGCGCTTTGGGGGCGCTACGAGCAGTACTTC. This translates into CASSEALWGRYEQYF.

The sample holds a few counts of this clone. CDR3 region: CASSEGTGSGNTIYF. The CDR3 nucleotides read TGTGCCAGCAGCGAGGGGACAGGCTCTGGAAACACCATATATTTT. This chain joins TRBV9 and TRBJ1-3, with 8 bases matching TRBD1. CDR3 length: 15 amino acids. Trimming at V came to 3 bases and at J to 0 bases, leaving 2 bases not matched to a gene. The germline V gene has CDR1 SGDLS and CDR2 YYNGEE.

This rearrangement joins TRBV15 to TRBJ2-7; D might be TRBD1 (5 bases). CDR1 LNHNV and CDR2 YYDKDF come from the germline V gene (reference sequence). The germline V and J ends were trimmed by 0 bases and 5 bases, with 8 bases remaining between them. The CDR3 is made up of 13 amino acids. In DNA, the CDR3 is TGTGCCACCAGCAGAGACAGGGTGCACGAGCAGTACTTC. This encodes CATSRDRVHEQYF.

The rearrangement links TRBV5-1 to TRBJ2-7; TRBD1 matches at 8 bases. Per germline, CDR1 SGHRS and CDR2 YFSETQ. V lost 2 bases and J lost 9; bases outside the gene matches: 16. The CDR3 extends over 16 amino acids. CDR3 nucleotide sequence: TGCGCCAGCAGCTTTAAACCGGGACAGGCGTCCCAGGGGCAGTACTTC. This gives the protein CASSFKPGQASQGQYF.

This clone was seen just once. This chain's CDR3 is CASSPKGDSYYEQYF. The CDR3 bases are TGTGCCAGCAGCCCGAAGGGTGACTCCTACTACGAGCAGTACTTC. This chain uses TRBV5-4 with TRBJ2-7; no definite D call. The V gene lost 4 bases and the J gene lost 3 bases, with 17 bases spanning the gap. Germline V CDR1 and CDR2: SGHNT, YYREEE (reference sequence). This CDR3 contains 15 residues.

This sequence joins TRBV5-1 and TRBJ2-5; D is unresolved. CDR1 is SGHRS, CDR2 YFSETQ, per germline. This CDR3 contains 14 residues. The ends were cut back, 3 bases at V and 4 bases at J, with 13 bases in the middle. CDR3 coding DNA: TGCGCCAGCAGCTCCGCCTCGGACCCAGAGACCCAGTACTTC. Translated: CASSSASDPETQYF.

The V gene is TRBV19, the J gene TRBJ1-4, with a possible D match to TRBD1 (5 bases). This CDR3 contains 16 residues. Germline CDR1 and CDR2: LNHDA and SQIVND (reference sequence). Trimming stripped 7 bases from V and 1 base from J, with 16 bases between. The CDR3 here is CASNTPGGGTNEKLFF. In DNA form, the CDR3 reads TGTGCCAGTAATACTCCCGGCGGGGGAACTAATGAAAAACTGTTTTTT.

As DNA, the CDR3 is TGTGCCAGCAGTTCTTTCCCAGGGCCCCAGCATTTT. Translation: CASSSFPGPQHF. V is TRBV27 and J is TRBJ1-5; D uncertain. CDR3 length: 12 residues. Germline V gene sequence: CDR1 MNHEY, CDR2 SMNVEV (reference sequence). Trimming removed 4 bases from V and 9 bases from J, with 10 bases in between.

The rearrangement links TRBV4-1 to TRBJ1-5; 7 bases agree with TRBD1. The germline gives CDR1 MGHRA, CDR2 YSYEKL. The CDR3 is made up of 15 amino acids. The V and J ends lost 2 bases and 0 bases, in that order; junction bases with no gene match: 1. The DNA of the CDR3 is TGCGCCAGCAGCCAACAGGGGGGTAGCAATCAGCCCCAGCATTTT. This gives the protein CASSQQGGSNQPQHF.

The V gene is TRBV28, the J gene TRBJ2-4, with 16 bases that match TRBD2. The germline gives CDR1 MDHEN, CDR2 SYDVKM. J gave up 2 bases and V 4 bases, and 14 bases lay outside the gene matches. This CDR3 region has 21 residues. This CDR3 reads CASSWKKGLAGGRFTKNIQYF. Here the CDR3 DNA reads TGTGCCAGCAGTTGGAAAAAGGGACTAGCGGGAGGGCGGTTTACCAAAAACATTCAGTACTTC.

The chain is built from TRBV7-9 and TRBJ1-2; D unclear. V shed 3 bases and J shed 4 bases, with 18 bases lying between them. The CDR3 runs 16 residues. Germline assignment: CDR1 SEHNR and CDR2 FQNEAQ (reference sequence). CDR3: CASSFDMGFWSYGYTF. Here the CDR3 DNA reads TGTGCCAGCAGCTTTGACATGGGATTCTGGAGCTATGGCTACACCTTC.

V gene TRBV11-2 combines with J gene TRBJ1-4, with D tentatively TRBD1 (6 bases). V shed 1 base and J shed 5 bases, with 11 bases lying between them. The CDR3 is 15 amino acids. CDR1 SGHAT and CDR2 FQNNGV come from the germline V gene. DNA for the CDR3: TGTGCCAGCAGCTTAGGAGGGACACCGAATGAAAAACTGTTTTTT. It codes for CASSLGGTPNEKLFF.

The V gene is TRBV7-2, the J gene TRBJ2-5, with 11 bases aligning to TRBD2. Germline V gene data show CDR1 as SGHTA and CDR2 as FQGNSA. CDR3 size: 16 residues. V gave up 4 bases and J gave up 5 bases; unmatched junction bases: 9. The CDR3 DNA reads TGTGCCAGCAGCTCGCTCCTAGCGGGGGGCTGGGAGACCCAGTACTTC. Its protein is CASSSLLAGGWETQYF.

The chain is built from TRBV21-1 and TRBJ2-3. TRBV21-1 is shown as a pseudogene. This CDR3 spans 14 amino acids. CDR3 DNA sequence: TGTGCCAGCAGATGGGGTACACACACTTATACGCAGTATTTT. This gives the protein CASRWGTHTYTQYF.

V and J are TRBV15 and TRBJ1-3; no clear D gene. V was shortened by 0 bases and J by 3 bases, with 9 bases between the two germline ends. The CDR3 spans 15 residues. Germline V CDR1 and CDR2: LNHNV, YYDKDF (reference sequence). CDR3 DNA sequence: TGTGCCACCAGCAGAGATGTTTCCGATGGAAACACCATATATTTT. Translated: CATSRDVSDGNTIYF.

The chain is built from TRBV6-4 and TRBJ2-7; D is perhaps TRBD1 (6 bases). The CDR3 runs 15 residues. Trimming took 10 bases from V and 4 from J, leaving 23 bases between them. Germline lookup yields CDR1 MRHNA and CDR2 SNTAGT. CDR3 sequence reads: CANLFNQGFLYEQYF. DNA for the CDR3: TGTGCCAACCTATTTAACCAGGGGTTCCTTTACGAGCAGTACTTC.

The V call is TRBV7-3, the J call TRBJ1-1; 8 bases line up with TRBD1. The CDR3 sequence is 13 residues long. The trim removed 3 bases at V and 5 bases at J, leaving 2 bases unmatched. CDR1 and CDR2 from the germline V gene are SGHTA and FQGTGA. The CDR3 loop reads CASSLGQETEAFF. The DNA of the CDR3 is TGTGCCAGCAGCTTGGGACAGGAGACTGAAGCTTTCTTT.